The next 4 T cell receptor beta chains were all read from a single sample in a study of cytomegalovirus exposure and HLA in healthy donors. Data came from immunoSEQ multiplex PCR; TCRdb stores just in-frame clones and leaves some out. The profile shows about 150,000 clones, 85% to 90% of them singletons. The source material was PBMCs. The receptors were sampled from a woman younger than 30 in good health and CMV-seropositive.

The rearrangement joins TRBV29-1 to TRBJ2-1, with 8 bases aligning to TRBD2. Looked up from germline, CDR1 is SQVTM and CDR2 is ANQGSEA. J lost 9 bases, V lost 4 bases, and 8 bases had no gene match. This CDR3 spans 13 amino acids. CDR3 DNA sequence: TGCAGCGTTGCCGGGAGGGCCTCCACTGAGCAGTTCTTC. Amino acid sequence: CSVAGRASTEQFF.

This sequence joins TRBV4-1 and TRBJ1-1; 7 bases match TRBD1. V shed 4 bases and J 5 bases; nucleotides not matched to a gene: 19. This CDR3 is 18 amino acids long. CDR1 is MGHRA, CDR2 YSYEKL, per germline. The CDR3 reads CASSRAPTGSPERTEAFF. The CDR3 nucleotides are TGCGCCAGCAGCCGTGCCCCGACAGGGAGCCCCGAACGGACTGAAGCTTTCTTT.

This rearrangement joins TRBV7-8 to TRBJ2-7; no clear D. The CDR3 length is 12 residues. Germline loops: CDR1 SGHVS, CDR2 FQNEAQ. The V end lost 4 bases, the J end lost 6 bases, and 10 bases lay between the germline ends. CDR3 loop: CASSSATGEQYF. The CDR3 region has the DNA TGTGCCAGCAGCTCCGCTACGGGCGAGCAGTACTTC.

CDR3 amino acids: CASTKDRVNIQYF. The DNA for the CDR3 is TGTGCCAGCACTAAGGACAGGGTTAACATTCAGTACTTC. V usage is TRBV6-1 and J usage is TRBJ2-4, with 8 bases lining up with TRBD1. Trimming removed 7 bases from V and 7 bases from J; junction bases left unmatched: 6. The CDR3 loop spans 13 amino acids. Germline V gives CDR1 MNHNS, CDR2 SASEGT.